Listed here are 13 T cell receptor beta chains from one sample, sequenced in a study of T cells in Graves' hyperthyroidism and ophthalmopathy. Amplified TCR beta CDR3 regions derived from RNA transcripts. The TCR CDR3 was amplified in a first-round RT-PCR using the HTBI primer set. TCRdb itself ran the multiplex PCR reads through MiXCR, one entry per CDR3 protein. The table has about 300,000 distinct CDR3 sequences, roughly 19% seen once. Sequencing input: blood. The source of these receptors is a man in his fifties with Graves' ophthalmopathy.

In its sample, this clonotype was seen a few times. The chain has TRBV14 and TRBJ1-6; 8 bases fit TRBD1. The junction had 7 bases not matched to a gene; V was cut back by 2 bases and J by 10 bases. CDR1 is SGHDN and CDR2 is FVKESK in the germline V gene. This CDR3 has 15 residues. DNA for the CDR3: TGTGCCAGCAGCCAAAGGACAGGGAAACTATCACCCCTCCACTTT. This encodes CASSQRTGKLSPLHF.

This clonotype was counted between two and nine times. CDR3 coding DNA: TGCGCCAGCAGCCAAGATTGGAAACGTCATAGCAATCAGCCCCAGCATTTT. It encodes CASSQDWKRHSNQPQHF. J is TRBJ1-5 and V is TRBV4-1, with D unclear. The CDR3 runs to 17 residues. V was shortened by 0 bases and J by 0 bases, with 12 bases between the two germline ends. Germline V gene data show CDR1 as MGHRA and CDR2 as YSYEKL.

This clonotype has a single count. The V call is TRBV5-1, the J call TRBJ1-6; no clear D. Trimming took off 7 bases at V and 5 bases at J, with 16 bases between the two ends. Per germline, CDR1 SGHRS and CDR2 YFSETQ. The CDR3 runs 15 residues. CDR3 protein: CASAFSGVDNSPLHF. The DNA of the CDR3 is TGCGCCAGCGCCTTCTCTGGGGTAGATAATTCACCCCTCCACTTT.

This clonotype was seen more than once but under ten times. V usage is TRBV4-2 and J usage is TRBJ2-4; D not certain. Germline assignment: CDR1 LGHNA and CDR2 YNFKEQ. V lost 1 base and J lost 8, with 12 bases in between. There are 14 residues in the CDR3. CDR3 protein: CASSQGYDSDIQYF. CDR3 DNA: TGTGCCAGCAGCCAAGGGTATGATTCTGACATTCAGTACTTC.

This clonotype was recorded many times. The chain is built from TRBV3-1 and TRBJ2-3; D may correspond to TRBD1 or TRBD2 (6 bases each). The CDR3 contains 16 residues. In germline, CDR1 is LGHDT, CDR2 YNNKEL (reference sequence). V was cut by 0 bases and J by 3 bases, with 13 bases left in between. The CDR3 region is CASSQDRGGGTDTQYF. The DNA for the CDR3 is TGTGCCAGCAGCCAAGATCGAGGAGGGGGGACAGATACGCAGTATTTT.

The rearrangement uses TRBV5-1 and TRBJ2-3; 7 nucleotides line up with TRBD1. In germline, CDR1 is SGHRS, CDR2 YFSETQ. The CDR3 is made up of 16 amino acids. V dropped 4 bases and J dropped 1; count of bases not matched to a gene: 9. CDR3 nucleotide sequence: TGCGCCAGCAGCCCCCGGACTGGACAGGGCACAGATACGCAGTATTTT. Amino acid sequence: CASSPRTGQGTDTQYF. Based on the CDR3 plus reference TRBV5-1 and TRBJ2-3, the full variable domain is KAGVTQTPRYLIKTRGQQVTLSCSPISGHRSVSWYQQTPGQGLQFLFEYFSETQRNKGNFPGRFSGRQFSNSRSEMNVSTLELGDSALYLCASSPRTGQGTDTQYFGPGTRLTVL.

This clonotype was counted a few times. V and J are TRBV10-1 and TRBJ2-5; D not certain. The CDR3 covers 17 residues. V was trimmed by 0 bases and J by 3 bases, leaving 17 bases between them. Per the germline V gene, CDR1 is WNHNN and CDR2 is SYGVQD (reference sequence). The CDR3 here is CASSESPWAGKKETQYF. For the CDR3, the DNA is TGCGCCAGCAGTGAGTCCCCCTGGGCCGGTAAAAAAGAGACCCAGTACTTC.

This clonotype has a count of ten or more. The chain links TRBV2 to TRBJ2-7; D may be TRBD2 (6 bases). Germline CDR1 is SNHLY and CDR2 is FYNNEI. CDR3 size: 13 residues. Trimming pared 7 bases from V and 9 bases from J, leaving 19 bases between. The CDR3 DNA reads TGTGCCAGCAAACGCGGGGAGCAATCTGGGCAGTACTTC. Its translation is CASKRGEQSGQYF.

In its sample, this clonotype was seen many times. The rearrangement joins TRBV5-1 to TRBJ1-1; D is undetermined. The CDR3 consists of 14 residues. Germline CDR1 reads SGHRS; CDR2 reads YFSETQ. Trimming stripped 0 bases from V and 1 base from J, with 7 bases between. This chain's CDR3 is CASSLAPANTEAFF. The CDR3 nucleotides read TGCGCCAGCAGCTTGGCCCCAGCGAACACTGAAGCTTTCTTT.

Ten or more counts support this clonotype. The rearrangement links TRBV28 to TRBJ1-1, with 7 bases identical to TRBD1. CDR1 MDHEN and CDR2 SYDVKM come from the germline V gene. The length of the CDR3 is 14 residues. J gave up 4 bases and V 5 bases, and 7 bases lay outside the gene matches. This chain's CDR3 is CASSTGTARTEAFF. The CDR3 region has the DNA TGTGCCAGCAGTACGGGGACAGCCCGCACTGAAGCTTTCTTT.

This clonotype was counted a few times. The V gene is TRBV7-9, the J gene TRBJ2-1, with D possibly being TRBD2 (6 bases). This CDR3 has 15 residues. Between the trimmed V and J ends, which lost 0 bases and 5 bases, there was a span of 11 bases. Germline lookup yields CDR1 SEHNR and CDR2 FQNEAQ (reference sequence). The CDR3 sequence is CASSLASLAHNEQFF. DNA of the CDR3: TGTGCCAGCAGCTTAGCGTCACTAGCTCACAATGAGCAGTTCTTC. Full variable domain (remainder filled in from reference TRBV7-9 and TRBJ2-1): DTGVSQNPRHKITKRGQNVTFRCDPISEHNRLYWYRQTLGQGPEFLTYFQNEAQLEKSRLLSDRFSAERPKGSFSTLEIQRTEQGDSAMYLCASSLASLAHNEQFFGPGTRLTVL.

This clonotype appeared many times. CDR3 residues: CASSPTGSPQETQYF. As DNA, the CDR3 is TGTGCCAGCAGCCCGACAGGGAGTCCACAAGAGACCCAGTACTTC. V gene TRBV7-9 combines with J gene TRBJ2-5, with 7 bases fitting TRBD1. Germline V gene data show CDR1 as SEHNR and CDR2 as FQNEAQ (reference sequence). V gave up 5 bases and J gave up 2 bases; unmatched junction bases: 8. The CDR3 consists of 15 residues.

This clonotype was found a few times. The V call is TRBV4-1, the J call TRBJ2-3, with TRBD1 identical over 7 bases. Trimming cost V 1 base and J 9 bases; bases outside gene matches: 4. Germline values: CDR1 MGHRA, CDR2 YSYEKL. There are 13 residues in the CDR3. CDR3 sequence (DNA): TGCGCCAGCAGCCAAGCTCAGGGGGAAACGCAGTATTTT. It encodes CASSQAQGETQYF.